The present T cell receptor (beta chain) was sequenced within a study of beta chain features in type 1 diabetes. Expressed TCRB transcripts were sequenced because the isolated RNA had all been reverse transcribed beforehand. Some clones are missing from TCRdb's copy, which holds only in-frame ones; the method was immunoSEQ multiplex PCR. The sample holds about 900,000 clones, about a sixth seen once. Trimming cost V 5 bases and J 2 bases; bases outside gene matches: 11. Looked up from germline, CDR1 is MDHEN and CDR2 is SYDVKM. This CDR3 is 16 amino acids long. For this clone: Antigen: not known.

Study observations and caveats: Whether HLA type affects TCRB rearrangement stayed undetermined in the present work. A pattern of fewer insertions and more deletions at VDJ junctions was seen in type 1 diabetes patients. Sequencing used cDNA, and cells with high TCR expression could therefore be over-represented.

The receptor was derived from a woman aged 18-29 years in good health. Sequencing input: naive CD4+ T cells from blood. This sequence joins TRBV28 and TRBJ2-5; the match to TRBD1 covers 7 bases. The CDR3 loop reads CASSLRQGRGQETQYF. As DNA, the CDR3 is TGTGCCAGCAGTCTCAGACAGGGTAGAGGGCAAGAGACCCAGTACTTC. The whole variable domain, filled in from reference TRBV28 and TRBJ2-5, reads DVKVTQSSRYLVKRTGEKVFLECVQDMDHENMFWYRQDPGLGLRLIYFSYDVKMKEKGDIPEGYSVSREKKERFSLILESASTNQTSMYLCASSLRQGRGQETQYFGPGTRLLVL.